This TCR beta chain is drawn from a study of long-term antiretroviral therapy in people with HIV. Version v3.0 of the immunoSEQ assay ran at survey level. TCRdb keeps only in-frame clones here, not all; method: immunoSEQ multiplex PCR. The repertoire includes tens of thousands of clones, roughly 87% of them detected once, and roughly 0.94% sits in the top ten. The sequencing here drew on unsorted PBMCs, taken 2 years after starting antiretroviral therapy. The TCR was taken from a man aged 45-60 years with HIV.

The DNA for the CDR3 is TGTGCCAGCACGCCGGGACAGGGAAAGCGAGAGACCCAGTACTTC. As protein: CASTPGQGKRETQYF. The chain uses TRBV9 and TRBJ2-5; TRBD1 matches 9 bases. The germline CDR1 and CDR2 sequences are SGDLS and YYNGEE. V lost 6 bases to trimming and J lost 4 bases; unmatched junction nucleotides: 10. CDR3 length: 15 residues.